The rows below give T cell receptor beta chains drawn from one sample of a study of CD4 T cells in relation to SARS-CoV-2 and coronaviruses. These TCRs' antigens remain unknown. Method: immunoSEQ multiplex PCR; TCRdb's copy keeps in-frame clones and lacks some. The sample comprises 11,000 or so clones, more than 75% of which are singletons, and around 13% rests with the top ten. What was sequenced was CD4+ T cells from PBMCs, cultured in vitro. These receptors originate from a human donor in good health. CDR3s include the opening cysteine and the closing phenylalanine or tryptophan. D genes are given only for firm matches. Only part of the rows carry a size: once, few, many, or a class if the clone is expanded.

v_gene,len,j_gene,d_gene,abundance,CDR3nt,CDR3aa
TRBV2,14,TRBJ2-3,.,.,TGTGCCAGCAGGAGGGAGCCGGGAACAGATACGCAGTATTTT,CASRREPGTDTQYF
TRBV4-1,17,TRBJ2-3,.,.,TGCGCCAGCAGCGCACGGGACTCCTCCGTTGGGAAAGATACGCAGTATTTT,CASSARDSSVGKDTQYF
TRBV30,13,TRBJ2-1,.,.,TGTGCCTGGAGCTCGACTGTGCGCCCCGATCCGTTCTTC,CAWSSTVRPDPFF
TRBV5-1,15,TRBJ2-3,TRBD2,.,TGCGCCAGCACCCCCCCAACTAGCGGGGCGGATACGCAGTATTTT,CASTPPTSGADTQYF
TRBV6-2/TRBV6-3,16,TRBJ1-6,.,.,TGTGCCAGCAGTTACTCAGGAGGGTTCGATAATTCACCCCTCCACTTT,CASSYSGGFDNSPLHF
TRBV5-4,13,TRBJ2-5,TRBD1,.,TGTGCCAGCAGCCCGGACAGGGGTGAGACCCAGTACTTC,CASSPDRGETQYF
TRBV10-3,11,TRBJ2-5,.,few,TGTGCCATCAGTGAGGGGGAGACCCAGTACTTC,CAISEGETQYF
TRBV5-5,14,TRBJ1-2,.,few,TGTGCCAGCAGCTTGTCAGGACAGTACTATGGCTACACCTTC,CASSLSGQYYGYTF
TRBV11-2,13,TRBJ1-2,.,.,TGTGCCAGCAGCTTGTTACAGGGATATGGCTACACCTTC,CASSLLQGYGYTF
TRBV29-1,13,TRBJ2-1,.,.,TGCAGCGTCGAAAAAACTAGCTTGGGGGAGCAGTTCTTC,CSVEKTSLGEQFF
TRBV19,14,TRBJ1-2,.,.,TGTGCCAGTACCCTCCAGGGGCTGAACTATGGCTACACCTTC,CASTLQGLNYGYTF
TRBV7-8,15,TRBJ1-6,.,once,TGTGCCAGCAGCTTATCGACAGAGAGAAATTCACCCCTCCACTTT,CASSLSTERNSPLHF
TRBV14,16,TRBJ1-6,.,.,TGTGCCAGCAGCCAAGGCTTTGGAGTTAATAATTCACCCCTCCACTTT,CASSQGFGVNNSPLHF
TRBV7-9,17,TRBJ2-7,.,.,TGTGCCAGCAGCTTGGGGGCTATGGGGGCCGTTGATTACGAGCAGTACTTC,CASSLGAMGAVDYEQYF
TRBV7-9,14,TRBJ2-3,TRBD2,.,TGTGCCAGCAGCTTAAGGCGGGAGGGACATACGCAGTATTTT,CASSLRREGHTQYF
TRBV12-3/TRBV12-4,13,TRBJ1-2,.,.,TGTGCCAGCAGTTTAAAGCGCCTCGATGGCTACACCTTC,CASSLKRLDGYTF
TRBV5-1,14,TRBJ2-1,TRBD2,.,TGCGCCAGCAGCTACGGGACTAGGTCGAATGAGCAGTTCTTC,CASSYGTRSNEQFF
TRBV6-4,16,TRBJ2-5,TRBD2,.,TGTGCCAGCAGGAGACTAGCCGCACCGACTGAAGAGACCCAGTACTTC,CASRRLAAPTEETQYF
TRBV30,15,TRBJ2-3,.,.,TGTGCCTGGGAGTCGGTGGGCCTAAGCACAGATACGCAGTATTTT,CAWESVGLSTDTQYF
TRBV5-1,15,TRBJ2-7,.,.,TGCGCCAGCAGCTTGATGGTAAGCAGCTCCTACGAGCAGTACTTC,CASSLMVSSSYEQYF